The present T cell receptor (beta chain) was sequenced within a study of OX40 agonist ivuxolimab in advanced cancers. About the study as a whole: Ivuxolimab was an agonistic, fully human IgG2 monoclonal antibody directed against OX40 (CD134), a costimulatory receptor. Intravenous ivuxolimab was administered to patients every 2 weeks at six dose levels: 0.01, 0.1, 0.3, 1.5, 3 and 10 mg/kg. Partial responses were achieved by three dose-escalation patients, of whom one had hepatocellular carcinoma and two had cutaneous melanoma. Of the roughly 51 dose-escalation patients, hepatocellular carcinoma was present in approximately 20, melanoma in approximately 15, renal cell carcinoma in 9 and head and neck cancer in 9. The dose-escalation cohort was 82.7% male with a mean age of approximately 60 years, ranging from about 20 to 80. The paper describes the monotherapy dose-escalation part (N of about 52 patients) of the phase I trial of ivuxolimab. The point of sequencing TCRbeta in the periphery was to test whether ivuxolimab changed TCR sequence diversity and drove clonal T-cell expansion. Patients were allowed to have had prior anti-PD-1, anti-PD-L1 or anti-CTLA-4 therapy, and roughly two fifths of the dose-escalation patients had been treated with checkpoint inhibitors. General findings and caveats noted by the study authors: In partial responders in the 0.1-3.0 mg/kg groups, normalized peripheral clonal expansion was found to be among the lowest, especially among CD8+ T cells. At doses of 0.1 to 3.0 mg/kg, clonal expansion of both CD4+ and CD8+ T cells in blood was seen between baseline and week 6. After ivuxolimab, CD8+ T cells had more expanded clones than CD4+ T cells on average. Which antigens the clonally expanded peripheral T cells were specific for was not determined. Low levels of normalized T-cell clonal expansion were also seen in some patients who did not respond.

Patients with autoimmune disease history or receiving systemic immunosuppression were excluded from the trial. In every dose cohort, peripheral blood was drawn for TCR sequencing at baseline, cycle 4 day 1, and cycle 7 day 1. Samples were obtained from an open-label, multicenter, first-in-human phase I dose-escalation trial of ivuxolimab. The trial enrolled adults with locally advanced or metastatic head and neck squamous cell, hepatocellular, melanoma or renal cell carcinoma. Before TCR sequencing, CD4+ and CD8+ T cells were separately sorted from peripheral blood. Regarding this clone: The antigen it binds to is not known. No much larger clone is present one base from it, and per-base qualities are unavailable.

Genomic DNA was extracted from sorted cells for sequencing of the TCRbeta CDR3 region. The immunoSEQ Assay was used for sequencing of TCRbeta CDR3 regions. TCRdb limited this immuneACCESS table to in-frame rearrangements with V and J called. A share of clones is missing; checked studies link under half to unresolved V genes, and the rest is unexplained. Recorded for this sample are approximately 76,000 clones; roughly 90% of them occurred a single time. Jointly, the top ten make up 10% of the sample. The CDR3 holds 15 amino acids from the cysteine to the phenylalanine. The sequence is cut down to CDR3 DNA, 45 bases in frame from base 1. The CDR1 and CDR2 encoded by the germline V gene are SGHRS and YFSETQ. V is trimmed back by 4 bases and J by 1 base, and the junction contains 4 bases that no gene match accounts for.

The chain is encoded by TRBV5-1 joined to TRBJ2-3; a stretch of 9 junction bases matches TRBD2. This TCR derives from an adult with an advanced solid tumor such as melanoma, head and neck, liver or kidney cancer. This specimen was CD4+ or CD8+ T cells sorted from blood, taken in a trial of the OX40 agonist ivuxolimab. The bases are TGCGCCAGCAGCGTGATAGCGGGGGGCACAGATACGCAGTATTTT. It translates as CASSVIAGGTDTQYF.